The 27 T cell receptor beta chains in this list originate from one sample, sequenced in a study of CD8+ T cells in alopecia areata. cDNA reverse transcribed from extracted RNA served as the sequencing template. The protocol was immunoSEQ multiplex PCR, while the TCRdb copy is restricted to in-frame clones and leaves out a portion. Of 190,000 or so clones listed, about 60% are singletons. As to treatment: oral pan-JAK inhibitor, 5-10 mg twice daily. The sample in question was CD8+ T cells sorted from blood, obtained at week 24, from a patient treated with tofacitinib. The receptors derive from a human donor with alopecia areata.

The rearrangement joins TRBV6-6 to TRBJ2-7; the match to TRBD1 covers 7 bases. The CDR3 is 14 amino acids. Trimming took 2 bases from V and 3 from J; bases not matched to a gene: 4. The germline CDR1 and CDR2 sequences are MNHNY and SVGAGI (reference sequence). CDR3 nucleotides: TGTGCCAGCAGTTACCTAAGGACAGGCTACGAGCAGTACTTC. Protein product: CASSYLRTGYEQYF.

The chain has TRBV6-5 and TRBJ2-1; TRBD2 might be the D (5 bases). This CDR3 is built from 12 residues. Trimming left V 3 bases short and J 7 bases short, with 7 bases between. Germline assignment: CDR1 MNHEY and CDR2 SVGAGI. CDR3 in amino acids: CASSYGGNEQFF. The DNA for the CDR3 is TGTGCCAGCAGTTATGGCGGGAATGAGCAGTTCTTC.

Concerning this clone itself: A read error may produce the germline difference seen at one junction end. J is TRBJ1-1 and V is TRBV4-1; D uncertain. The CDR3 has 15 amino acids. Germline V gene sequence: CDR1 MGHRA, CDR2 YSYEKL. The CDR3 DNA reads TGCGCCAGCAGCCAAGGTACGCGGCCGAACACCGAAGCTTTCTTT. It translates to CASSQGTRPNTEAFF.

This clone has just a few counts. CDR3 nucleotides: TGTGCCAGCAGTGAAGCCTCGAGCGGGGTTAGCACAGATACGCAGTATTTT. It codes for CASSEASSGVSTDTQYF. The chain carries TRBV2 and TRBJ2-3, with 7 bases aligning to TRBD2. Losses at the gene ends were 0 bases for V and 0 bases for J; bases not matched to a gene: 6. CDR1 SNHLY and CDR2 FYNNEI come from the germline V gene. The CDR3 covers 17 residues.

This clone came up a few times. The chain has TRBV20-1 and TRBJ1-1; a possible D gene is TRBD1 (5 bases). CDR3 size: 11 residues. Germline values: CDR1 DFQATT, CDR2 SNEGSKA (reference sequence). Trimming left V 5 bases short and J 6 bases short, with 10 bases between. CDR3 sequence reads: CSAGRDAEAFF. The CDR3 nucleotides read TGCAGTGCTGGCAGGGACGCTGAAGCTTTCTTT.

The rearrangement joins TRBV27 to TRBJ2-5; 12 bases are shared with TRBD2. CDR3 length equals 19 residues. Germline values: CDR1 MNHEY, CDR2 SMNVEV (reference sequence). Trimming cost V 6 bases and J 1 base; bases outside gene matches: 15. The CDR3 region has the DNA TGTGCCAGCAGGCCCTCGTCTAGCGGGGGGGCCGTGGCCCAAGAGACCCAGTACTTC. Amino acids: CASRPSSSGGAVAQETQYF.

This clone was detected only a few times. The chain uses TRBV23-1 and TRBJ1-4; 10 bases fit TRBD1. TRBV23-1 is recorded as an ORF, its role being uncertain. CDR3 size: 17 residues. The V and J ends lost 11 bases and 0 bases, in that order; junction bases with no gene match: 12. CDR3 sequence (DNA): TGCGCCTACTACCCCGGGACAGGGGAGTCAACTAATGAAAAACTGTTTTTT. Residues: CAYYPGTGESTNEKLFF.

This chain connects TRBV29-1 to TRBJ2-3; 10 positions agree with TRBD1. The CDR3 is 18 amino acids. From germline, CDR1 is SQVTM and CDR2 ANQGSEA. Trimming took 4 bases from V and 4 from J; bases not matched to a gene: 17. The CDR3 spells CSVANLISGTGVSDTQYF. CDR3 in DNA: TGCAGCGTTGCAAACCTGATTTCCGGGACAGGGGTTTCAGATACGCAGTATTTT.

This clone has just a few counts. The junction does not match germline at one end; this may be a read error. The chain couples TRBV4-1 to TRBJ2-7, with D perhaps being TRBD1 or TRBD2 (5 bases each). The CDR3 consists of 12 residues. Germline loops: CDR1 MGHRA, CDR2 YSYEKL. The CDR3 sequence is CASSFSGSEQYF. The CDR3 region has the DNA TGTGCCAGCAGCTTTTCAGGGAGCGAGCAGTACTTC.

Only a few counts were recorded for this clone. The chain couples TRBV13 to TRBJ1-6; 8 bases agree with TRBD1. The germline V gene encodes CDR1 PRHDT and CDR2 FYEKMQ (reference sequence). V shed 5 bases, J shed 10 bases, and the junction held 10 bases outside the gene matches. This CDR3 has 15 amino acids. Here the CDR3 DNA reads TGTGCCAGCAGCCTACTAGGACAGGGAGGGTCACCCCTCCACTTT. Its protein is CASSLLGQGGSPLHF.

The V gene is TRBV2, the J gene TRBJ2-7, with D possibly being TRBD1 (5 bases). The CDR3 runs to 13 residues. V dropped 6 bases and J dropped 3 bases, with 12 bases sitting between them. In germline, CDR1 is SNHLY, CDR2 FYNNEI. Here the CDR3 reads CASSIRENYEQYF. CDR3 in DNA: TGTGCCAGCAGCATCAGGGAAAACTACGAGCAGTACTTC.

V is TRBV13 and J is TRBJ2-7; weak D call: TRBD1 (6 bases). The CDR3 consists of 14 residues. The germline gives CDR1 PRHDT, CDR2 FYEKMQ (reference sequence). Trimming left V 1 base short and J 4 bases short, with 11 bases between. CDR3 DNA sequence: TGTGCCAGCAGCTTAGTTGAGACAGGATACGAGCAGTACTTC. Amino acids: CASSLVETGYEQYF.

The V call is TRBV4-2, the J call TRBJ1-6; TRBD1 aligns across 9 bases. Trimming removed 5 bases from V and 8 bases from J; junction bases left unmatched: 4. The CDR3 totals 14 residues. Germline-derived CDR1 and CDR2 are LGHNA and YNFKEQ. Here the CDR3 DNA reads TGTGCCAGCAGCTACCGGGACAGGGATTCACCCCTCCACTTT. Amino acids: CASSYRDRDSPLHF.

In this sample, this clone turned up a few times. The J gene is TRBJ2-1, the V gene TRBV7-2, with TRBD1 matching 8 bases. V dropped 3 bases and J dropped 13; count of bases not matched to a gene: 5. Germline V gives CDR1 SGHTA, CDR2 FQGNSA. The CDR3 sequence is 12 residues long. The CDR3 spells CASSFGDRKQFF. The DNA for the CDR3 is TGTGCCAGCAGCTTTGGGGACAGGAAACAGTTCTTC. Looking up the rest from reference TRBV7-2 and TRBJ2-1 gives the full variable domain: GAGVSQSPSNKVTEKGKDVELRCDPISGHTALYWYRQSLGQGLEFLIYFQGNSAPDKSGLPSDRFSAERTGGSVSTLTIQRTQQEDSAVYLCASSFGDRKQFFGPGTRLTVL.

This chain joins TRBV6-6 and TRBJ1-5; D perhaps matches TRBD1 (5 bases). Looked up from germline, CDR1 is MNHNY and CDR2 is SVGAGI (reference sequence). Trimming pared 6 bases from V and 4 bases from J, leaving 10 bases between. The CDR3 consists of 13 residues. This chain's CDR3 is CASRLGANQPQHF. CDR3 DNA sequence: TGTGCCAGCAGGCTAGGGGCAAATCAGCCCCAGCATTTT.

The rearrangement joins TRBV19 to TRBJ2-2; TRBD2 matches 12 bases. Germline trimming cut 9 bases from V and 4 bases from J; bases unmatched to any gene: 3. This CDR3 region has 14 residues. Germline lookup yields CDR1 LNHDA and CDR2 SQIVND (reference sequence). DNA of the CDR3: TGTGCCAGCCTAGCGGGGGGGAGCACCGGGGAGCTGTTTTTT. Amino acid sequence: CASLAGGSTGELFF.

The J gene is TRBJ2-6, the V gene TRBV19; D possibly corresponds to TRBD1 (5 bases). The V gene's germline CDR1 is LNHDA and CDR2 SQIVND (reference sequence). The CDR3 is 15 amino acids. The V end was cut by 7 bases, the J end by 0 bases, with 10 bases between. The CDR3 coding sequence is TGTGCCAGTAAATACACAGGCTCTGGGGCCAACGTCCTGACTTTC. Amino acids: CASKYTGSGANVLTF.

The rearrangement links TRBV30 to TRBJ2-7; D unresolved. The CDR3 loop spans 12 amino acids. The germline V gene encodes CDR1 GTSNPN and CDR2 SVGIG (reference sequence). V was shortened by 1 base and J by 4 bases, with 8 bases between the two germline ends. Written as DNA, the CDR3 is TGTGCCTGGAGTGGACCGAAGTACGAGCAGTACTTC. This encodes CAWSGPKYEQYF.

This clone was recorded a few times. The chain joins TRBV27 to TRBJ2-3; 11 bases fit TRBD2. Germline CDR1 MNHEY, CDR2 SMNVEV (reference sequence). The trim removed 2 bases at V and 4 bases at J, leaving 2 bases unmatched. CDR3 length: 15 amino acids. This chain's CDR3 is CASSLIAGGADTQYF. The CDR3 DNA reads TGTGCCAGCAGTTTAATAGCGGGGGGGGCAGATACGCAGTATTTT.

The chain couples TRBV29-1 to TRBJ2-7; 11 positions agree with TRBD2. Germline values: CDR1 SQVTM, CDR2 ANQGSEA. V lost 6 bases and J lost 10; bases outside the gene matches: 11. This CDR3 region has 13 residues. In DNA form, the CDR3 reads TGCAGCGTCCTAGCGGGGGGCCAACCAGAACAGTACTTC. It is translated as CSVLAGGQPEQYF.

V and J are TRBV7-9 and TRBJ1-4; TRBD1 agrees at 9 bases. The CDR3 is made up of 13 amino acids. V lost 5 bases, J lost 15 bases, and 10 bases stayed unmatched. Germline V gene sequence: CDR1 SEHNR, CDR2 FQNEAQ (reference sequence). The CDR3 here is CASSRTGASPMFF. CDR3 nucleotide sequence: TGTGCCAGCAGCCGGACAGGGGCGTCTCCGATGTTTTTT.

The rearrangement uses TRBV2 and TRBJ1-1, with D possibly matching TRBD1 (5 bases). CDR3 length: 13 amino acids. Trimming removed 6 bases at V and 0 bases at J, with 8 bases between. Germline lookup yields CDR1 SNHLY and CDR2 FYNNEI. In DNA form, the CDR3 reads TGTGCCAGCAGGACAGATATGAACACTGAAGCTTTCTTT. Residues: CASRTDMNTEAFF. Drawing the rest from reference TRBV2 and TRBJ1-1, the complete variable domain is EPEVTQTPSHQVTQMGQEVILRCVPISNHLYFYWYRQILGQKVEFLVSFYNNEISEKSEIFDDQFSVERPDGSNFTLKIRSTKLEDSAMYFCASRTDMNTEAFFGQGTRLTVV.

This chain uses TRBV6-5 with TRBJ1-6, with 7 bases identical to TRBD1. CDR1 and CDR2 (germline): MNHEY, SVGAGI. Trimming cost V 6 bases and J 6 bases; bases outside gene matches: 8. CDR3 length: 15 amino acids. CDR3 bases: TGTGCCAGCAGCCGACAGGGCACTGTTAATTCACCCCTCCACTTT. Protein sequence: CASSRQGTVNSPLHF.

The chain uses TRBV4-2 and TRBJ2-7; 8 bases are shared with TRBD1. The germline CDR1 and CDR2 sequences are LGHNA and YNFKEQ. The CDR3 is made up of 13 amino acids. Trimming at V came to 7 bases and at J to 1 base, leaving 3 bases not matched to a gene. The CDR3 loop reads CASKDRESYEQYF. CDR3 coding DNA: TGTGCCAGCAAGGACAGGGAATCCTACGAGCAGTACTTC.

In its sample, this clone was seen a few times. The rearrangement links TRBV5-1 to TRBJ2-1; 13 nucleotides match TRBD2. CDR3 length: 18 amino acids. Trimming took 7 bases from V and 8 from J; bases not matched to a gene: 18. CDR1 is SGHRS, CDR2 YFSETQ, per germline. The CDR3: CASRNSSTRGLAGYEQFF. The CDR3 nucleotides are TGCGCCAGCCGCAACTCCTCCACCCGGGGACTAGCGGGGTATGAGCAGTTCTTC.

V is TRBV9 and J is TRBJ2-7; D may be TRBD2 (7 bases). Germline lookup yields CDR1 SGDLS and CDR2 YYNGEE. There are 15 residues in the CDR3. Trimming took off 0 bases at V and 3 bases at J, with 13 bases between the two ends. In nucleotides, the CDR3 is TGTGCCAGCAGCGTAGCTCGGGGGGCGGGCTACGAGCAGTACTTC. It yields the protein CASSVARGAGYEQYF.

For the CDR3, the DNA is TGTGCCAGCAGCGCTCCATTCCGGGACTTCACCACCTACGAGCAGTACTTC. This codes for CASSAPFRDFTTYEQYF. The rearrangement links TRBV9 to TRBJ2-7; possible D gene TRBD2, 6 bases. Trimming stripped 3 bases from V and 2 bases from J, with 21 bases between. The CDR3 loop spans 17 amino acids. The germline V gene encodes CDR1 SGDLS and CDR2 YYNGEE.